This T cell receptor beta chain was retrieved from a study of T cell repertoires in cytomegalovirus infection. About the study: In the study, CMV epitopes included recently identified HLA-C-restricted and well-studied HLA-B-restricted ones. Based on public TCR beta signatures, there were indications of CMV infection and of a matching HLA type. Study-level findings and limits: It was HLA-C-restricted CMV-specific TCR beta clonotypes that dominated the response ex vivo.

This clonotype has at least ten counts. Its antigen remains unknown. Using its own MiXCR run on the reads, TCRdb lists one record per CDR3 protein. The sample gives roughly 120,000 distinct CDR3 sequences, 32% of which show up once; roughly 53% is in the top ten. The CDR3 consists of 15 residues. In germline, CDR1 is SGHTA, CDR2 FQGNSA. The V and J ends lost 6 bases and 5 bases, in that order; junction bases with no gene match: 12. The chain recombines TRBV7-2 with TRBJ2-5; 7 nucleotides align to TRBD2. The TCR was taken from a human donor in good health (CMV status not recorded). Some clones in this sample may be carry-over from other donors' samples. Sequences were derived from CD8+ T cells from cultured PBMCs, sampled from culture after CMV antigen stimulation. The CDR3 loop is CASSPGGRSRETQYF. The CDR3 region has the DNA TGTGCCAGCAGTCCGGGGGGTAGGAGCCGGGAGACCCAGTACTTC.